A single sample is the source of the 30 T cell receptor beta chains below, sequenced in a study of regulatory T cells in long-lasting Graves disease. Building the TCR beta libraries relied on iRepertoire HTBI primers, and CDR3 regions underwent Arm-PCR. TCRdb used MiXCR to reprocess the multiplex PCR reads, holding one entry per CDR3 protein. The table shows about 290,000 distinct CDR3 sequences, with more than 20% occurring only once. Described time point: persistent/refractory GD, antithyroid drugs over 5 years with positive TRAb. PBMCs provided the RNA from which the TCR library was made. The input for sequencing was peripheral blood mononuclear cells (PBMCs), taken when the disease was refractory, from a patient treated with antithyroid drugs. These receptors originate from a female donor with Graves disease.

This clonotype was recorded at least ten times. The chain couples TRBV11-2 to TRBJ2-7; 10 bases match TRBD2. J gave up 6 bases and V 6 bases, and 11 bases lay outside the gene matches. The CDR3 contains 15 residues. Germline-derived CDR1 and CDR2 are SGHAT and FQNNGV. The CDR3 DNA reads TGTGCCAGCAGAGGAAAGCGGGAGGGCCTCTTCGAGCAGTACTTC. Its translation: CASRGKREGLFEQYF.

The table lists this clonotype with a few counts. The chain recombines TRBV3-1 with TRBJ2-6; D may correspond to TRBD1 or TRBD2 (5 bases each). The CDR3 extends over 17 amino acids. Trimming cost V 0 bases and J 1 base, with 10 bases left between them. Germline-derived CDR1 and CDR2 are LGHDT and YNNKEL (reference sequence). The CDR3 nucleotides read TGTGCCAGCAGCCAAGATCAATGGGGGTCTGGGGCCAACGTCCTGACTTTC. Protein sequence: CASSQDQWGSGANVLTF.

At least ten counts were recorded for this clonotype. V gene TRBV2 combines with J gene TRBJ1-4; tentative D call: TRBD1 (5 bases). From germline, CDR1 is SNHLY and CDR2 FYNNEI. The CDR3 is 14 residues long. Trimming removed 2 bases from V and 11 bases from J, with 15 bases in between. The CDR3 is CASSEIGEHWKLFF. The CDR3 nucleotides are TGTGCCAGCAGTGAAATAGGGGAACACTGGAAACTGTTTTTT. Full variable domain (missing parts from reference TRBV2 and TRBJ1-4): EPEVTQTPSHQVTQMGQEVILRCVPISNHLYFYWYRQILGQKVEFLVSFYNNEISEKSEIFDDQFSVERPDGSNFTLKIRSTKLEDSAMYFCASSEIGEHWKLFFGSGTQLSVL.

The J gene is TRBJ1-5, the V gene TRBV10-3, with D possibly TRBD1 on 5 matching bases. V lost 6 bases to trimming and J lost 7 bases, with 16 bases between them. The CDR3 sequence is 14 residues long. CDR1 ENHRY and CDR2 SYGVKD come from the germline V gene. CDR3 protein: CAISGEGTGQPQHF. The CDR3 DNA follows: TGTGCCATCAGCGGGGAGGGGACGGGACAGCCCCAGCATTTT.

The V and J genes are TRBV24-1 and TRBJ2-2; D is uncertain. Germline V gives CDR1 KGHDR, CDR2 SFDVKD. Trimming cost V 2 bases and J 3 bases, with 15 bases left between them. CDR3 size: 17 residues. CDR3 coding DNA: TGTGCCACCAGTGATTCAGATTTTCGCCCGGACACCGGGGAGCTGTTTTTT. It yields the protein CATSDSDFRPDTGELFF.

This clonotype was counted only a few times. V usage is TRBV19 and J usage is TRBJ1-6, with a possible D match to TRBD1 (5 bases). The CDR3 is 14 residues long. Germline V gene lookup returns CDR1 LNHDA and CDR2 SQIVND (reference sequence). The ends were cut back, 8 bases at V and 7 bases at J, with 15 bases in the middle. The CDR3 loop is CASQPGPRNSPLHF. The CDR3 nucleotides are TGTGCCAGTCAACCGGGACCTAGAAATTCACCCCTCCACTTT.

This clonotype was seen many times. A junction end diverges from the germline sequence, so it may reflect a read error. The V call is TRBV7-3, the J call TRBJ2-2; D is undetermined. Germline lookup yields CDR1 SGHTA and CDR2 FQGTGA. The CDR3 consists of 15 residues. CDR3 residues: CASSLTSTNTGELFF. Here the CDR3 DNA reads TGTGCCAGCAGCCTAACCTCGACGAACACCGGGGAGCTGTTTTTT.

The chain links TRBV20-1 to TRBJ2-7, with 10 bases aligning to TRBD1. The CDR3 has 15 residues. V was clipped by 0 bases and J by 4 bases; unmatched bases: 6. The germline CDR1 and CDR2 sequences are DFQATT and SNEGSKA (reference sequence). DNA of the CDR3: TGCAGTGCTAGAGACCGGACAGGGGGATTGTACGAGCAGTACTTC. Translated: CSARDRTGGLYEQYF.

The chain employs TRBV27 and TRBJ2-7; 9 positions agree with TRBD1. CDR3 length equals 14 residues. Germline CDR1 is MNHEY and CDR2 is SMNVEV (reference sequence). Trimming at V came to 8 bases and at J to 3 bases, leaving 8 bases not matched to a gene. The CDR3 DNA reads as TGTGCCAGCCAACGGGACAGGGACGACTACGAGCAGTACTTC. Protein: CASQRDRDDYEQYF.

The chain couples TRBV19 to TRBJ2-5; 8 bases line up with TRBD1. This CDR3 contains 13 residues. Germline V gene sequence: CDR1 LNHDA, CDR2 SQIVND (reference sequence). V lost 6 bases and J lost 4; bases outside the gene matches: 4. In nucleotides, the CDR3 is TGTGCCAGTAGGAGACAGGGGCGAGAGACCCAGTACTTC. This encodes CASRRQGRETQYF.

The CDR3 here is CASSYSTIAGQETQYF. The CDR3 DNA reads as TGTGCCAGCAGTTACTCGACTATCGCAGGCCAAGAGACCCAGTACTTC. The chain combines TRBV6-2 or TRBV6-3 with TRBJ2-5; D might be TRBD2 (5 bases). Germline V lookup: CDR1 MNHEY, CDR2 SVGEGT. V was trimmed by 0 bases and J by 1 base, leaving 12 bases between them. The CDR3 is 16 amino acids.

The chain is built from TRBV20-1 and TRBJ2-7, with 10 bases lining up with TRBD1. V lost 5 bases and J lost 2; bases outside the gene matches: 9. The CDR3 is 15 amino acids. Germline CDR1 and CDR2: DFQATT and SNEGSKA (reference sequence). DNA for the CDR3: TGCAGTGCTTGGGACCGGGACAGGGGTCCCTACGAGCAGTACTTC. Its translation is CSAWDRDRGPYEQYF.

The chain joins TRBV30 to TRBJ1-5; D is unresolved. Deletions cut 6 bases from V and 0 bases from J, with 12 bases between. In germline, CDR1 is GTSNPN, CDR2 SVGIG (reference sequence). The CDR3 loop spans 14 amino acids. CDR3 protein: CACSRSYSNQPQHF. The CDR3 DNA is TGTGCCTGCTCCCGCTCTTATAGCAATCAGCCCCAGCATTTT.

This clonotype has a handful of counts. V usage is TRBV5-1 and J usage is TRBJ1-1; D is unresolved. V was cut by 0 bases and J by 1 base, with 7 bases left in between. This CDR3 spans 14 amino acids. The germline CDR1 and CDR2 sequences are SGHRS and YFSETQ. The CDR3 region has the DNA TGCGCCAGCAGCTTGGAGGTGCCGAACACTGAAGCTTTCTTT. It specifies CASSLEVPNTEAFF. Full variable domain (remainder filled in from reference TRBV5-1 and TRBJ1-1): KAGVTQTPRYLIKTRGQQVTLSCSPISGHRSVSWYQQTPGQGLQFLFEYFSETQRNKGNFPGRFSGRQFSNSRSEMNVSTLELGDSALYLCASSLEVPNTEAFFGQGTRLTVV.

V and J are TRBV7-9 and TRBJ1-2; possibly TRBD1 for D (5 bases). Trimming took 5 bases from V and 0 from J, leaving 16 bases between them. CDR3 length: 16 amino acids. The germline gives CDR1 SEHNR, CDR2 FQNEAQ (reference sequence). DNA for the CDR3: TGTGCCAGCAGCCTAGGCGGGGGAGAAGCTAACTATGGCTACACCTTC. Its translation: CASSLGGGEANYGYTF.

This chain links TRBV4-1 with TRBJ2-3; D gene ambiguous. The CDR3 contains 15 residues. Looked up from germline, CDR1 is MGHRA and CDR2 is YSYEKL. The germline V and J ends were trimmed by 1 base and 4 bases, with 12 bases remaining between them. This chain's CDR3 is CASSQVLLSPDTQYF. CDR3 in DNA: TGCGCCAGCAGCCAAGTTCTGCTGAGTCCAGATACGCAGTATTTT.

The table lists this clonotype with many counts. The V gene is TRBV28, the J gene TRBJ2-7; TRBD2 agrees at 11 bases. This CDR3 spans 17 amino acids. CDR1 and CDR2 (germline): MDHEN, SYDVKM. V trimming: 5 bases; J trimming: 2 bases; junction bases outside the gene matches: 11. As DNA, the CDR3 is TGTGCCAGCAGTCCCGTATCGGGACTAGCGGCCACCTACGAGCAGTACTTC. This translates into CASSPVSGLAATYEQYF.

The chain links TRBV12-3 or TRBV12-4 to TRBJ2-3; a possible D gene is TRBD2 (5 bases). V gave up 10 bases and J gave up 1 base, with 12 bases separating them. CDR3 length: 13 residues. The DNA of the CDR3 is TGTGCCACCAAACTAGGAGGCACAGATACGCAGTATTTT. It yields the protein CATKLGGTDTQYF.

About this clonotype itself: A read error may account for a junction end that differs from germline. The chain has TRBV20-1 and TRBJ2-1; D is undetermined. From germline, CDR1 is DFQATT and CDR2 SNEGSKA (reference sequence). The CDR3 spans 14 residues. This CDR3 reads CSARDLYDYNGQFF. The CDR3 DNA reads TGCAGTGCTAGAGATCTTTACGATTACAATGGGCAGTTCTTC.

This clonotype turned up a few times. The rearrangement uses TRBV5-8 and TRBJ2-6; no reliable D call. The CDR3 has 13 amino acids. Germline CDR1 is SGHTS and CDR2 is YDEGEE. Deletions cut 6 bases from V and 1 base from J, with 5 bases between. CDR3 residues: CASTKSGANVLTF. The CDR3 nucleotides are TGTGCCAGCACCAAATCTGGGGCCAACGTCCTGACTTTC.

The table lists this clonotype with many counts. The CDR3 sequence: CASGQGAHKPQHF. CDR3 sequence (DNA): TGTGCCAGCGGACAGGGGGCGCATAAGCCCCAGCATTTT. The chain has TRBV28 and TRBJ1-5; 11 bases match TRBD1. Germline V gene data show CDR1 as MDHEN and CDR2 as SYDVKM. V dropped 8 bases and J dropped 8; count of bases not matched to a gene: 5. The CDR3 extends over 13 amino acids.

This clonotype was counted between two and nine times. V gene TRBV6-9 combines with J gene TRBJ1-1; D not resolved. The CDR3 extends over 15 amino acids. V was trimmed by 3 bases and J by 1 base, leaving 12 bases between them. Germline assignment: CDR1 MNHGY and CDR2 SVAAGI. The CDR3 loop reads CASSYGVKGNTEAFF. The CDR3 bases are TGTGCCAGCAGTTACGGTGTTAAGGGGAACACTGAAGCTTTCTTT.

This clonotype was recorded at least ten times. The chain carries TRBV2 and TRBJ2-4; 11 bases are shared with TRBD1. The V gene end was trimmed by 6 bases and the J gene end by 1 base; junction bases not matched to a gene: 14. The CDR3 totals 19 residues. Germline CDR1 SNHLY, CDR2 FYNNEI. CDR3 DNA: TGTGCCAGCAGGCCCTACTCCGGGACAGGGGGATTGGCCAAAAACATTCAGTACTTC. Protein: CASRPYSGTGGLAKNIQYF.

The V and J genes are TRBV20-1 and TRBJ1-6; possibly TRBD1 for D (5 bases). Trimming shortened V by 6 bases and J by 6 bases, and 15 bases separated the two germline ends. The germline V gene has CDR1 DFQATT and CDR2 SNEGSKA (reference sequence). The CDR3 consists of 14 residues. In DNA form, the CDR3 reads TGCAGTGCCGATGCGTCCGGGGGTAATTCACCCCTCCACTTT. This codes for CSADASGGNSPLHF.

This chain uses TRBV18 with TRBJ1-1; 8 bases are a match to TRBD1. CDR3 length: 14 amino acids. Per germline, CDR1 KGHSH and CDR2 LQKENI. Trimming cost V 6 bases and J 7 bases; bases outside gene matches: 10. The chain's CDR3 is CASSEDRGSLEAFF. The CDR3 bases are TGTGCCAGCTCGGAAGACAGGGGCTCCCTTGAAGCTTTCTTT.

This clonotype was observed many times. The DNA for the CDR3 is TGTGCCAGCACCAAGACATCCCAAGAGACCCAGTACTTC. Its translation: CASTKTSQETQYF. The rearrangement links TRBV12-3 or TRBV12-4 to TRBJ2-5, with unresolved D. The CDR3 consists of 13 residues. The germline V and J ends were trimmed by 7 bases and 1 base, with 10 bases remaining between them.

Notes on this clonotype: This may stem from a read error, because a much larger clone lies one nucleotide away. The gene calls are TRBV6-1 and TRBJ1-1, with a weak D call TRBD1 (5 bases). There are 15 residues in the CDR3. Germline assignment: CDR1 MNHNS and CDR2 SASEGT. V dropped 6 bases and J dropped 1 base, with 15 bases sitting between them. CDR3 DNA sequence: TGTGCCAGCAGCTCTGGGGCCTCCACGAACACTGAAGCTTTCTTT. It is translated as CASSSGASTNTEAFF.

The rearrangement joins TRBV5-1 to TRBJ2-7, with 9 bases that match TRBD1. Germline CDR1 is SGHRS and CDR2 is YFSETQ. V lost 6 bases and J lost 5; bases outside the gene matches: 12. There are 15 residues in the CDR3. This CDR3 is CASTGDRVRNNEQYF. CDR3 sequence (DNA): TGCGCCAGCACCGGGGACAGGGTACGAAATAACGAGCAGTACTTC.

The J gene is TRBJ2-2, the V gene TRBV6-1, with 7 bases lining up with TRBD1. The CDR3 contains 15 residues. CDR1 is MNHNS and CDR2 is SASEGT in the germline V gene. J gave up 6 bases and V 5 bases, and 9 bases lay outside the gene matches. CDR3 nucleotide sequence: TGTGCCAGCAGTCATACAGGGGTCGGGGCCGGGGAGCTGTTTTTT. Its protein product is CASSHTGVGAGELFF.

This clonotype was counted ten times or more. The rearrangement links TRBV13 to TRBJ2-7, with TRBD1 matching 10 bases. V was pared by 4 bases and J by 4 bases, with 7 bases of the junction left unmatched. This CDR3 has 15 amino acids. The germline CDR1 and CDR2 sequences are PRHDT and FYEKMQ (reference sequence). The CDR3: CASSSNPGQGYEQYF. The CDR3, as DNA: TGTGCCAGCAGCTCGAATCCGGGACAGGGGTACGAGCAGTACTTC.